The present T cell receptor beta chain was sequenced within a study of shared clonotypes between healthy human individuals. Study overall: A couple of women and three men aged 18 to 49 made up the donors.

For this clone: A clone one base away is much larger, so this may be a read error.

Samples left unsorted employed 80 million to 95 million PBMCs for genomic DNA. At deep level, the assay was performed. Using ten immunoSEQ deep assay plates, investigators sequenced unsorted PBMC DNA. TCRdb keeps only in-frame clones here, not all; method: immunoSEQ multiplex PCR. The sample includes hundreds of thousands of clones, roughly 77% of them seen just once. The CDR3 sequence is 13 residues long. Deletions cut 0 bases from V and 3 bases from J, with 6 bases between. CDR1 SGHRS and CDR2 YFSETQ come from the germline V gene. Sequenced sample: PBMCs. This clonotype was obtained from a woman aged 40-49 years in good health. Some clones in this sample may be carry-over from other donors' samples. The chain couples TRBV5-1 to TRBJ2-5; D is ambiguous. CDR3 amino acids: CASSLGPEETQYF. In nucleotides, the CDR3 is TGCGCCAGCAGCTTGGGTCCCGAAGAGACCCAGTACTTC.